The rows below give T cell receptor beta chains drawn from one sample of a study of human thymus T cells. TCRdb keeps only in-frame clones here, not all; method: immunoSEQ multiplex PCR. The sample lists 55,000 to 70,000 clones, around 94% occurring once. The sequenced sample was blood. The receptors derive from a boy less than two years old with a congenital heart defect but otherwise immunologically healthy. Both conserved end residues are trimmed from each CDR3. Fields, in order: J gene, V gene, CDR3 length, CDR3 protein.

j_gene: TRBJ2-3; v_gene: TRBV15; len: 12; CDR3aa: ATKRTGSTDTQY
j_gene: TRBJ2-5; v_gene: TRBV25-1; len: 13; CDR3aa: ASSESATNQETQY
j_gene: TRBJ2-5; v_gene: TRBV5-6; len: 12; CDR3aa: ASSLRLKGETQY
j_gene: TRBJ2-3; v_gene: TRBV4-1; len: 16; CDR3aa: ASSQLAGVGANTDTQY
j_gene: TRBJ2-3; v_gene: TRBV20-1; len: 9; CDR3aa: SSGGADTQY
j_gene: TRBJ1-2; v_gene: TRBV7-9; len: 12; CDR3aa: ASSETGVGYGYT
j_gene: TRBJ2-3; v_gene: TRBV29-1; len: 12; CDR3aa: SVDLSGRLDTQY
j_gene: TRBJ1-1; v_gene: TRBV7-9; len: 10; CDR3aa: ASSRRGQGAF
j_gene: TRBJ2-1; v_gene: TRBV11-3; len: 12; CDR3aa: ASSLGGGANEQF
j_gene: TRBJ1-1; v_gene: TRBV5-8; len: 11; CDR3aa: ASRQDMNTEAF
j_gene: TRBJ2-1; v_gene: TRBV11-3; len: 13; CDR3aa: ARRSGRVNYNEQF
j_gene: TRBJ2-7; v_gene: TRBV21-1; len: 12; CDR3aa: ASSRWTIPYEQY
j_gene: TRBJ1-1; v_gene: TRBV7-2; len: 12; CDR3aa: ASSLHDRDFEAF
j_gene: TRBJ1-6; v_gene: TRBV5-1; len: 14; CDR3aa: ASSFDREVLNSPLH
j_gene: TRBJ2-2; v_gene: TRBV5-4; len: 13; CDR3aa: ASSWTSGKTGELF
j_gene: TRBJ2-5; v_gene: TRBV10-3; len: 11; CDR3aa: AIREGGQETQY
j_gene: TRBJ2-2; v_gene: TRBV6-6; len: 13; CDR3aa: ASSSGTMNTGELF
j_gene: TRBJ1-6; v_gene: TRBV27; len: 16; CDR3aa: ASSLFPRGQGDNSPLH
j_gene: TRBJ2-3; v_gene: TRBV15; len: 13; CDR3aa: ATSRGGGNTDTQY
j_gene: TRBJ2-7; v_gene: TRBV27; len: 10; CDR3aa: ASSAQGPEQY
j_gene: TRBJ2-7; v_gene: TRBV6-6; len: 12; CDR3aa: ASKPTGSSYEQY
j_gene: TRBJ2-3; v_gene: TRBV11-2; len: 10; CDR3aa: ASRSGGDTQY
j_gene: TRBJ1-2; v_gene: TRBV4-3; len: 11; CDR3aa: ASRPDSGKGYT
j_gene: TRBJ1-2; v_gene: TRBV19; len: 13; CDR3aa: ASSIVKPGLYGYT
j_gene: TRBJ2-5; v_gene: TRBV20-1; len: 8; CDR3aa: SAPLASQY
j_gene: TRBJ1-1; v_gene: TRBV2; len: 9; CDR3aa: ASKRWAEAF
j_gene: TRBJ2-5; v_gene: TRBV5-5; len: 15; CDR3aa: ASSYPTGGAGQETQY
j_gene: TRBJ2-7; v_gene: TRBV6-1; len: 12; CDR3aa: ASRFGTGGYEQY
j_gene: TRBJ1-1; v_gene: TRBV19; len: 13; CDR3aa: ASSIMGTGNTEAF
j_gene: TRBJ1-1; v_gene: TRBV5-5; len: 10; CDR3aa: ASWDRVTEAF
j_gene: TRBJ1-5; v_gene: TRBV7-8; len: 15; CDR3aa: ASSLAQASLSNQPQH
j_gene: TRBJ2-3; v_gene: TRBV5-1; len: 13; CDR3aa: ASSLSQGGADTQY
j_gene: TRBJ2-7; v_gene: TRBV10-1; len: 13; CDR3aa: ASSESAGGPYEQY
j_gene: TRBJ2-2; v_gene: TRBV7-2; len: 14; CDR3aa: ASSLAAGAYTGELF
j_gene: TRBJ2-5; v_gene: TRBV20-1; len: 8; CDR3aa: SASYETQY
j_gene: TRBJ2-1; v_gene: TRBV5-4; len: 11; CDR3aa: ASSFGTNNEQF
j_gene: TRBJ2-7; v_gene: TRBV5-4; len: 10; CDR3aa: ASSLGHYEQY
j_gene: TRBJ1-2; v_gene: TRBV19; len: 13; CDR3aa: ASSLRQAFNYGYT
j_gene: TRBJ1-4; v_gene: TRBV28; len: 13; CDR3aa: ASSLGRAGNEKLF
j_gene: TRBJ2-7; v_gene: TRBV19; len: 11; CDR3aa: ASSGQATYEQY
j_gene: TRBJ2-3; v_gene: TRBV6-5; len: 13; CDR3aa: ASSYGRGGTDTQY
j_gene: TRBJ1-2; v_gene: TRBV30; len: 9; CDR3aa: AGLTAGAYT
j_gene: TRBJ2-3; v_gene: TRBV11-1; len: 12; CDR3aa: ASSGDRDTDTQY
j_gene: TRBJ2-1; v_gene: TRBV4-1; len: 15; CDR3aa: ASSQAWSSGGRNEQF
j_gene: TRBJ2-3; v_gene: TRBV10-3; len: 12; CDR3aa: AISGSRDTDTQY
j_gene: TRBJ2-3; v_gene: TRBV4-1; len: 14; CDR3aa: ASSQGTSGGRDTQY
j_gene: TRBJ1-5; v_gene: TRBV28; len: 18; CDR3aa: ASSFDREAPNIYSNQPQH
j_gene: TRBJ1-6; v_gene: TRBV5-6; len: 14; CDR3aa: ASSDSGVKFNSPLH
j_gene: TRBJ1-2; v_gene: TRBV4-3; len: 12; CDR3aa: ASSQDRGTYGYT
j_gene: TRBJ2-5; v_gene: TRBV29-1; len: 11; CDR3aa: SVADRVEETQY
j_gene: TRBJ1-1; v_gene: TRBV11-2; len: 12; CDR3aa: ASSFPPPNTEAF
j_gene: TRBJ2-7; v_gene: TRBV2; len: 12; CDR3aa: ASSLAGASYEQY
j_gene: TRBJ1-1; v_gene: TRBV19; len: 11; CDR3aa: ASSIGRNTEAF
j_gene: TRBJ2-3; v_gene: TRBV7-2; len: 12; CDR3aa: ASGFDASTDTQY
j_gene: TRBJ2-1; v_gene: TRBV7-7; len: 14; CDR3aa: ASSLESRGAYNEQF
j_gene: TRBJ2-5; v_gene: TRBV6-1; len: 14; CDR3aa: ASSDWGQGYQETQY
j_gene: TRBJ1-2; v_gene: TRBV19; len: 11; CDR3aa: ASSDGWNYGYT